Listed below are T cell receptor beta chains from one sample, sequenced in a study of blood T cell repertoires in COVID-19. Method: immunoSEQ multiplex PCR; TCRdb's copy keeps in-frame clones and lacks some. The sample gives 130,000 or so clones, around 80% of which show up once; around 2.4% is in the top ten. Sequencing used PBMCs or T cells enriched from blood (not recorded which). The receptor source for this set is a man aged 35 to 55 with acute COVID-19. Both conserved end residues are part of each CDR3. D genes are given only for firm matches. Not all rows give a size; the values are once, few, many and, for expanded clones, a class.

D,size,J,V,DNA,CDR3
.,.,TRBJ2-1,TRBV7-4,TGTGCCAGCAGCTTAGGGCTAGCTTTGACAAATGAGCAGTTCTTC,CASSLGLALTNEQFF
TRBD1,.,TRBJ2-1,TRBV3-1/TRBV3-2,TGTGCCAGCAGCCAGGTAGGGACAGGTCTTTACAATGAGCAGTTCTTC,CASSQVGTGLYNEQFF
TRBD2,.,TRBJ2-1,TRBV6-4,TGTGCCAGCAGTGAGGCGGGGGATTCCTACAATGAGCAGTTCTTC,CASSEAGDSYNEQFF
TRBD2,.,TRBJ2-3,TRBV5-1,TGCGCCAGCAGCTGGGGGTCTAGCGGGTCCTATAGCACAGATACGCAGTATTTT,CASSWGSSGSYSTDTQYF
TRBD1,.,TRBJ1-2,TRBV30,TGTGCCTGGGGACAGGGCCATGGCTACACCTTC,CAWGQGHGYTF
TRBD1,.,TRBJ2-2,TRBV4-2,TGTGCCAGCAGCCCACAGGGGTTTAACACCGGGGAGCTGTTTTTT,CASSPQGFNTGELFF
.,.,TRBJ2-1,TRBV21-1,TGTGCCAGCCAAGGACCGGGACAGCCCTACAATGAGCAGTTCTTC,CASQGPGQPYNEQFF
TRBD2,.,TRBJ2-1,TRBV5-4,TGTGCCAGCAGCACTACTAGCGGCGATGAGCAGTTCTTC,CASSTTSGDEQFF
.,.,TRBJ1-1,TRBV19,TGTGCCAGTAGTAAGACAGATCACAACACTGAAGCTTTCTTT,CASSKTDHNTEAFF
TRBD1,.,TRBJ2-4,TRBV6-1,TGTGCCAGCAGTGAAATACAGGGGAACATTCAGTACTTC,CASSEIQGNIQYF
TRBD2,.,TRBJ2-5,TRBV30,TGTGCCTGGAGTGTTAGCGGGGGGGCGCAGGAGACCCAGTACTTC,CAWSVSGGAQETQYF
TRBD1,.,TRBJ2-7,TRBV7-2,TGTGCCAGCAGCTTTACCGGGACAGGGGCGTACGAGCAGTACTTC,CASSFTGTGAYEQYF
.,.,TRBJ2-3,TRBV19,TGTGCCAGTAGCCCCTCCACAGATACGCAGTATTTT,CASSPSTDTQYF
.,.,TRBJ2-5,TRBV6-6,TGTGCCAGCAGTCCCGTCGGGGAGACCCAGTACTTC,CASSPVGETQYF
.,.,TRBJ2-3,TRBV9,TGTGCCAGCAGCGTAGCTGGGGAGCCCGGTACGCAGTATTTT,CASSVAGEPGTQYF
.,.,TRBJ2-7,TRBV18,TGTGCCAGCTCACCTAGCTCCTACGAGCAGTACTTC,CASSPSSYEQYF
.,.,TRBJ2-3,TRBV9,TGTGCCAGCAGCGTAGAGTGGGGGGGCACAGATACGCAGTATTTT,CASSVEWGGTDTQYF
.,.,TRBJ1-2,TRBV19,TGTGCCAGTATTTCAGGACAGCGAGTGGCTGGCTACACCTTC,CASISGQRVAGYTF
TRBD1,.,TRBJ2-2,TRBV7-6,TGTGCCAGCAGCCAAGGACAGGCGAACACCGGGGAGCTGTTTTTT,CASSQGQANTGELFF
TRBD2,.,TRBJ2-1,TRBV19,TGTGCCAGTAGTATTGGGGCTAGCGGGGGGATCGATGAGCAGTTCTTC,CASSIGASGGIDEQFF
.,.,TRBJ1-3,TRBV3-1/TRBV3-2,TGTGCCAGCAGCTACGAAGGGGCTGGTGGAAACACCATATATTTT,CASSYEGAGGNTIYF
.,.,TRBJ2-3,TRBV19,TGTGCCAGTAGCAGGGGGGTATATGCAGATACGCAGTATTTT,CASSRGVYADTQYF
.,.,TRBJ1-4,TRBV12-3/TRBV12-4,TGTGCCAGCAGTGGGGAGGGAGGAAAACTGTTTTTT,CASSGEGGKLFF
.,few,TRBJ1-2,TRBV30,TGTGCCTGGAGTCCCTCCGGGGTTTATGGCTACACCTTC,CAWSPSGVYGYTF
TRBD1,.,TRBJ1-2,TRBV10-3,TGTGCCATCAGTGAGTCCCCCGGACAGGGGAGTGACTATGGCTACACCTTC,CAISESPGQGSDYGYTF
.,.,TRBJ1-1,TRBV18,TGTGCCAGCTCACCGAAACAGTTCACTGAAGCTTTCTTT,CASSPKQFTEAFF
.,.,TRBJ1-5,TRBV27,TGTGCCAGCAGTTTCTCCTCACAGGCCCTCAATCAGCCCCAGCATTTT,CASSFSSQALNQPQHF
.,.,TRBJ1-1,TRBV5-4,TGTGCCAGCAGCTTGGACAGGAACACTGAAGCTTTCTTT,CASSLDRNTEAFF
.,once,TRBJ1-5,TRBV5-1,TGCGCCAGCAGCTTGGCAGGGGTAGGTCAGCCCCAGCATTTT,CASSLAGVGQPQHF
TRBD2,.,TRBJ2-1,TRBV10-1,TGCGCCAGCAGTGCTCCGGGGGGCTCCTACAATGAGCAGTTCTTC,CASSAPGGSYNEQFF
.,.,TRBJ2-1,TRBV29-1,TGCAGCGTTGAGCGAAGGTTAATCGACCTGGGGCGAAATGAGCAGTTCTTC,CSVERRLIDLGRNEQFF
TRBD2,.,TRBJ2-3,TRBV3-1/TRBV3-2,TGTGCCAGCAGCAGAACTTCTAGCGGGAGCGGAGATACGCAGTATTTT,CASSRTSSGSGDTQYF
TRBD1,.,TRBJ2-2,TRBV19,TGTGCCAGTAGTCCACAGGGGACCGGGGAGCTGTTTTTT,CASSPQGTGELFF
.,.,TRBJ1-1,TRBV19,TGTGCCAGTACCCTAGGACCAGACAGGAACACTGAAGCTTTCTTT,CASTLGPDRNTEAFF
.,.,TRBJ2-5,TRBV30,TGTGCCTGGAGGCTAGGGCAGGGGTGGCTAGAGACCCAGTACTTC,CAWRLGQGWLETQYF
TRBD1,.,TRBJ2-5,TRBV2,TGTGCCAGCACCCAGGGGGATATGAAGACCCAGTACTTC,CASTQGDMKTQYF
TRBD1,.,TRBJ1-1,TRBV5-1,TGCGCCAGCAGCTCGACAGGGCTTGACACTGAAGCTTTCTTT,CASSSTGLDTEAFF
TRBD2,.,TRBJ2-5,TRBV27,TGTGCCAGCAGGGGGTTGGGCCTAGCGGACAAAGAGACCCAGTACTTC,CASRGLGLADKETQYF
TRBD2,.,TRBJ2-3,TRBV7-3,TGTGCCAGCAGCTTAAGCCTAGCGGGGTCAGGCACAGATACGCAGTATTTT,CASSLSLAGSGTDTQYF
TRBD1,.,TRBJ2-5,TRBV9,TGTGCCAGCAGCGGGACAGGGCCGATCCAAGAGACCCAGTACTTC,CASSGTGPIQETQYF